What follows are 28 T cell receptor beta chains derived from one specimen sequenced in a study of blood T cell repertoires in COVID-19. Sequencing used immunoSEQ multiplex PCR; TCRdb keeps in-frame clones, though not all of them. The sample carries around 43,000 clones, about 89% recorded once. The sample comprised peripheral blood. These receptor sequences come from a man between 50 and 59 years old with active COVID-19.

This chain connects TRBV7-2 to TRBJ2-1; TRBD2 agrees at 10 bases. Per germline, CDR1 SGHTA and CDR2 FQGNSA. The CDR3 spans 14 residues. Trimming removed 5 bases from V and 6 bases from J; junction bases left unmatched: 4. The CDR3 sequence is CASSRSGRLNEQFF. As DNA, the CDR3 is TGTGCCAGCAGCCGTAGCGGGAGGCTCAATGAGCAGTTCTTC.

The gene calls are TRBV19 and TRBJ2-2; D is possibly TRBD1 (5 bases). The CDR3 runs 14 residues. V was shortened by 3 bases and J by 1 base, with 6 bases between the two germline ends. CDR1 and CDR2 from the germline V gene are LNHDA and SQIVND (reference sequence). CDR3 sequence (DNA): TGTGCCAGTAGTATCCAGGGGAACACCGGGGAGCTGTTTTTT. Translated: CASSIQGNTGELFF.

The CDR3 loop is CASSVGAGSSYEQYF. CDR3 nucleotides: TGTGCCAGCAGCGTAGGCGCGGGTAGCTCCTACGAGCAGTACTTC. The chain carries TRBV9 and TRBJ2-7; TRBD2 might be the D (5 bases). This CDR3 region has 15 residues. V lost 0 bases to trimming and J lost 0 bases, with 10 bases between them. CDR1 is SGDLS, CDR2 YYNGEE, per germline.

The gene calls are TRBV6-1 and TRBJ2-7; D unresolved. V lost 2 bases and J 5 bases, leaving 7 bases between the germline ends. This CDR3 spans 12 amino acids. The germline V gene has CDR1 MNHNS and CDR2 SASEGT. The CDR3 bases are TGTGCCAGCAGTGAAATTGGGCACGAGCAGTACTTC. It yields the protein CASSEIGHEQYF.

The chain joins TRBV7-2 to TRBJ2-1; 9 bases agree with TRBD2. Per the germline V gene, CDR1 is SGHTA and CDR2 is FQGNSA. CDR3 size: 15 residues. V shed 4 bases and J 3 bases; nucleotides not matched to a gene: 4. CDR3 residues: CASSSLAGLYNEQFF. The CDR3 region has the DNA TGTGCCAGCAGCTCACTAGCGGGCCTCTACAATGAGCAGTTCTTC.

The count of this clone is one. The chain joins TRBV7-3 to TRBJ2-2; tentatively, D is TRBD2 (5 bases). Trimming stripped 1 base from V and 4 bases from J, with 7 bases between. In germline, CDR1 is SGHTA, CDR2 FQGTGA. The CDR3 extends over 14 amino acids. CDR3 amino acids: CASSLSRGTGELFF. Written as DNA, the CDR3 is TGTGCCAGCAGCTTAAGCCGGGGCACCGGGGAGCTGTTTTTT. Based on the CDR3 plus reference TRBV7-3 and TRBJ2-2, the full variable domain is GAGVSQTPSNKVTEKGKYVELRCDPISGHTALYWYRQSLGQGPEFLIYFQGTGAADDSGLPNDRFFAVRPEGSVSTLKIQRTERGDSAVYLCASSLSRGTGELFFGEGSRLTVL.

The gene calls are TRBV29-1 and TRBJ1-2; no clear D gene. The length of the CDR3 is 12 residues. Germline V CDR1 and CDR2: SQVTM, ANQGSEA. V was cut by 6 bases and J by 2 bases, with 10 bases left in between. Here the CDR3 DNA reads TGCAGCGTCCCGTCGGGAAACTATGGCTACACCTTC. It encodes CSVPSGNYGYTF.

The chain recombines TRBV6-2 or TRBV6-3 with TRBJ2-1; D perhaps matches TRBD2 (7 bases). The length of the CDR3 is 18 residues. Between the trimmed V and J ends, which lost 2 bases and 5 bases, there was a span of 22 bases. Germline values: CDR1 MNHEY, CDR2 SVGEGT. The CDR3 here is CASSYPSGAGVRDNEQFF. The CDR3 DNA follows: TGTGCCAGCAGTTACCCCTCGGGGGCGGGAGTTCGCGACAATGAGCAGTTCTTC.

The chain employs TRBV2 and TRBJ2-7; D gene uncertain. The germline CDR1 and CDR2 sequences are SNHLY and FYNNEI. There are 13 residues in the CDR3. V was clipped by 2 bases and J by 0 bases, with 5 bases between them. The CDR3 spells CASSEQDSYEQYF. Here the CDR3 DNA reads TGTGCCAGCAGTGAACAGGACTCCTACGAGCAGTACTTC.

The chain is built from TRBV11-2 and TRBJ2-2; D may be TRBD2 (5 bases). Deletions cut 6 bases from V and 7 bases from J, with 6 bases between. Germline V lookup: CDR1 SGHAT, CDR2 FQNNGV. The CDR3 spans 11 residues. This chain's CDR3 is CASRRGGELFF. CDR3 nucleotide sequence: TGTGCCAGCAGACGGGGCGGGGAGCTGTTTTTT.

The chain couples TRBV6-2 or TRBV6-3 to TRBJ2-3; the D gene is possibly TRBD2 (6 bases). From germline, CDR1 is MNHEY and CDR2 SVGEGT. Trimming removed 4 bases at V and 6 bases at J, with 14 bases between. The CDR3 has 14 residues. The CDR3 nucleotides read TGTGCCAGCAGTTTAACTAGCTATAAGGATACGCAGTATTTT. Translated, it gives CASSLTSYKDTQYF.

The chain employs TRBV5-8 and TRBJ2-7; 11 positions match TRBD2. V shed 0 bases, J shed 2 bases, and the junction held 7 bases outside the gene matches. Germline V gives CDR1 SGHTS, CDR2 YDEGEE. The CDR3 has 17 amino acids. CDR3 sequence (DNA): TGTGCCAGCAGCTTGGTTACTAGCGGGAGTATACCCTACGAGCAGTACTTC. It translates to CASSLVTSGSIPYEQYF.

The chain joins TRBV6-6 to TRBJ1-6, with D maybe TRBD1 (6 bases). There are 16 residues in the CDR3. Germline-derived CDR1 and CDR2 are MNHNY and SVGAGI (reference sequence). Trimming took 6 bases from V and 1 from J, leaving 13 bases between them. The DNA of the CDR3 is TGTGCCAGCAGACCAGGGCAGGGGTCCTATAATTCACCCCTCCACTTT. As protein: CASRPGQGSYNSPLHF.

V usage is TRBV30 and J usage is TRBJ2-7, with D maybe TRBD1 (5 bases). Germline assignment: CDR1 GTSNPN and CDR2 SVGIG (reference sequence). The CDR3 contains 12 residues. V was trimmed by 4 bases and J by 5 bases, leaving 12 bases between them. The CDR3 here is CAWNGQGNEQYF. The DNA of the CDR3 is TGTGCCTGGAATGGGCAGGGAAACGAGCAGTACTTC.

This CDR3 is CASSLDGLAGDTQYF. The CDR3 DNA reads TGTGCCAGCAGCTTAGACGGACTAGCGGGGGATACGCAGTATTTT. The chain has TRBV7-9 and TRBJ2-3, with 12 bases identical to TRBD2. Trimming took 1 base from V and 6 from J; bases not matched to a gene: 2. From germline, CDR1 is SEHNR and CDR2 FQNEAQ (reference sequence). CDR3 length: 15 amino acids.

V is TRBV24-1 and J is TRBJ2-1; 11 bases are a match to TRBD2. This CDR3 is 16 amino acids long. The ends lost 5 bases at V and 9 bases at J; junction bases unmatched: 11. Germline-derived CDR1 and CDR2 are KGHDR and SFDVKD. CDR3 coding DNA: TGTGCCACCAGTGGGTCCCTAGCGGGAGGTAGGGCTGAGCAGTTCTTC. This translates into CATSGSLAGGRAEQFF.

The rearrangement joins TRBV7-3 to TRBJ2-2, with 9 bases that match TRBD1. The CDR3 sequence is 15 residues long. J lost 7 bases, V lost 7 bases, and 10 bases had no gene match. The V gene's germline CDR1 is SGHTA and CDR2 FQGTGA. The CDR3 coding sequence is TGTGCCAGCAAAGCAACAGGGGGCGCGGGCGGGGAGCTGTTTTTT. Its protein is CASKATGGAGGELFF.

In this sample, this clone turned up once. This chain links TRBV24-1 with TRBJ2-2; 10 nucleotides line up with TRBD1. J lost 11 bases, V lost 2 bases, and 10 bases had no gene match. Germline loops: CDR1 KGHDR, CDR2 SFDVKD. This CDR3 is built from 16 residues. CDR3 protein: CATSDSPGTGVGELFF. CDR3 DNA: TGTGCCACCAGTGATTCCCCCGGGACAGGGGTGGGAGAGCTGTTTTTT.

In its sample, this clone was seen once. V usage is TRBV10-3 and J usage is TRBJ2-1; 9 bases line up with TRBD2. The CDR3 is 14 residues long. After removal of 0 bases from V and 8 bases from J, the junction contained 2 bases not matched to a gene. Germline lookup yields CDR1 ENHRY and CDR2 SYGVKD. This chain's CDR3 is CAISESVAGDEQFF. CDR3 bases: TGTGCCATCAGTGAGTCAGTAGCGGGAGATGAGCAGTTCTTC.

This clone has only one observation. The gene calls are TRBV15 and TRBJ2-1; no reliable D call. The germline V gene encodes CDR1 LNHNV and CDR2 YYDKDF (reference sequence). The CDR3 runs to 14 residues. V was pared by 6 bases and J by 3 bases, with 12 bases between. The CDR3 region has the DNA TGTGCCACCAGACGGGTTCCCGGCTACAATGAGCAGTTCTTC. Its translation: CATRRVPGYNEQFF. Together with reference TRBV15 and TRBJ2-1, the CDR3 gives the full variable domain: DAMVIQNPRYQVTQFGKPVTLSCSQTLNHNVMYWYQQKSSQAPKLLFHYYDKDFNNEADTPDNFQSRRPNTSFCFLDIRSPGLGDTAMYLCATRRVPGYNEQFFGPGTRLTVL.

This rearrangement joins TRBV10-3 to TRBJ2-5; 7 bases line up with TRBD1. The V gene end was trimmed by 6 bases and the J gene end by 2 bases; junction bases not matched to a gene: 3. The CDR3 consists of 13 residues. CDR1 is ENHRY and CDR2 is SYGVKD in the germline V gene. The CDR3 DNA sequence: TGTGCCATCAGATGGGGACAGCAAGAGACCCAGTACTTC. This sequence encodes CAIRWGQQETQYF.

This clone was observed a single time. The chain uses TRBV3-1 (or the pseudogene TRBV3-2) and TRBJ2-1; 8 bases align to TRBD2. The CDR3 has 15 amino acids. Unmatched junction bases numbered 8, after V lost 6 bases and J lost 4 bases. Germline V gene sequence: CDR1 LGHDT, CDR2 YNNKEL (reference sequence). The CDR3 DNA follows: TGTGCCAGCAGGAGAGCGGGAGTAGGGTACAATGAGCAGTTCTTC. This encodes CASRRAGVGYNEQFF.

This clone appeared a single time. This chain connects TRBV18 to TRBJ1-1, with D possibly being TRBD1 (6 bases). The CDR3 is 14 amino acids. V shed 3 bases and J shed 2 bases, with 10 bases lying between them. Germline lookup yields CDR1 KGHSH and CDR2 LQKENI. This chain's CDR3 is CASSPGRGNTEAFF. DNA for the CDR3: TGTGCCAGCTCACCGGGCAGGGGTAACACTGAAGCTTTCTTT.

CDR3 coding DNA: TGTGCCTGGGCGGGGCAGGGGGCTCGAGCTTTCTTT. This sequence encodes CAWAGQGARAFF. The chain uses TRBV30 and TRBJ1-1; 8 bases align to TRBD1. CDR3 size: 12 residues. The germline V gene has CDR1 GTSNPN and CDR2 SVGIG (reference sequence). Unmatched junction bases numbered 9, after V lost 5 bases and J lost 10 bases. Supplemented by reference TRBV30 and TRBJ1-1, the full variable domain reads SQTIHQWPATLVQPVGSPLSLECTVEGTSNPNLYWYRQAAGRGLQLLFYSVGIGQISSEVPQNLSASRPQDRQFILSSKKLLLSDSGFYLCAWAGQGARAFFGQGTRLTVV.

The rearrangement uses TRBV4-1 and TRBJ2-7; TRBD1 matches 7 bases. Germline lookup yields CDR1 MGHRA and CDR2 YSYEKL. The ends lost 5 bases at V and 1 base at J; junction bases unmatched: 5. This CDR3 contains 14 residues. The CDR3 loop is CASSYSRGSYEQYF. Written as DNA, the CDR3 is TGCGCCAGCAGCTACTCCAGGGGGTCCTACGAGCAGTACTTC.

The chain employs TRBV28 and TRBJ2-2, with D possibly matching TRBD2 (5 bases). Trimming shortened V by 6 bases and J by 6 bases, and 14 bases separated the two germline ends. Germline CDR1 MDHEN, CDR2 SYDVKM. The CDR3 totals 14 residues. This CDR3 reads CASRKRVEAGELFF. CDR3 nucleotides: TGTGCCAGCAGAAAACGGGTGGAGGCCGGGGAGCTGTTTTTT. The full variable domain, rest sourced from reference TRBV28 and TRBJ2-2, is DVKVTQSSRYLVKRTGEKVFLECVQDMDHENMFWYRQDPGLGLRLIYFSYDVKMKEKGDIPEGYSVSREKKERFSLILESASTNQTSMYLCASRKRVEAGELFFGEGSRLTVL.

This chain links TRBV19 with TRBJ2-2; 10 positions agree with TRBD1. The CDR3 totals 14 residues. After removal of 8 bases from V and 7 bases from J, the junction contained 7 bases not matched to a gene. Germline values: CDR1 LNHDA, CDR2 SQIVND (reference sequence). The chain's CDR3 is CASDWTGGIGELFF. The DNA for the CDR3 is TGTGCCAGTGACTGGACAGGGGGTATCGGGGAGCTGTTTTTT.

This rearrangement joins TRBV7-2 to TRBJ2-5; weak D call: TRBD2 (7 bases). CDR1 and CDR2 (germline): SGHTA, FQGNSA. The CDR3 runs to 14 residues. Trimming removed 5 bases at V and 4 bases at J, with 14 bases between. DNA for the CDR3: TGTGCCAGCAGCAAATCTAGGGGGGGAGAGACCCAGTACTTC. Translation: CASSKSRGGETQYF.